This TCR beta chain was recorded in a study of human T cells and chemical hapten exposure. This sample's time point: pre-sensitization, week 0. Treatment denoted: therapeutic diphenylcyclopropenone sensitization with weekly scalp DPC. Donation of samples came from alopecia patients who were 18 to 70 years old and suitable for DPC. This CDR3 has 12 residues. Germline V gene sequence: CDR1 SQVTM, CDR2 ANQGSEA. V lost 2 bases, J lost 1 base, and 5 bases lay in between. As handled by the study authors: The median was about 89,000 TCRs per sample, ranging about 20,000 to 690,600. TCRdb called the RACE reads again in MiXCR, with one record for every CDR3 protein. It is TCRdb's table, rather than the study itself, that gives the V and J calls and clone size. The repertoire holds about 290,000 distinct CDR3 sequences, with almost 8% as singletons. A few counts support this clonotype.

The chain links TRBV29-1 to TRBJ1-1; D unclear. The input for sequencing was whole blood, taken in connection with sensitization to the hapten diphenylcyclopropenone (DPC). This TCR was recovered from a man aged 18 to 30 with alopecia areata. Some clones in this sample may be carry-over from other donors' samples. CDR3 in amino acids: CSVEYGNTEAFF. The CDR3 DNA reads TGCAGCGTTGAATACGGGAACACTGAAGCTTTCTTT.